Presented here are 23 T cell receptor beta chains from one specimen sequenced in a study of neurological immune-mediated disorders. TCRdb reprocessed the 5' RACE reads via MiXCR and lists one record per CDR3 protein. The table has about 50,000 distinct CDR3 sequences, 9% to 12% seen once. Sequencing used PBMCs. Receptors were obtained from a man in his 70s with HTLV-1-associated myelopathy (HAM/TSP).

This clonotype was counted at least ten times. This chain uses TRBV7-9 with TRBJ2-3; D uncertain. The germline CDR1 and CDR2 sequences are SEHNR and FQNEAQ (reference sequence). The V and J ends lost 4 bases and 2 bases respectively, with 10 bases between them. The CDR3 spans 14 residues. CDR3 DNA: TGTGCCAGCAGCTCCTCGCTGGCCACAGATACGCAGTATTTT. Protein product: CASSSSLATDTQYF.

The table lists this clonotype with many counts. The rearrangement uses TRBV27 and TRBJ2-7; D is perhaps TRBD1 (6 bases). The V end was cut by 3 bases, the J end by 6 bases, with 12 bases between. Germline CDR1 and CDR2: MNHEY and SMNVEV (reference sequence). The CDR3 spans 13 residues. The CDR3 loop reads CASSFVGAREQYF. CDR3 sequence (DNA): TGTGCCAGCAGTTTCGTGGGGGCTCGCGAGCAGTACTTC.

This clonotype was seen repeatedly, ten times or more. The CDR3 DNA reads TGTGCCAGCAGCCACATAAGGGGGCCAAGGGCTAATGAGCAGTTCTTC. This translates into CASSHIRGPRANEQFF. The genes are TRBV7-9 and TRBJ2-1; 7 bases are shared with TRBD1. This CDR3 comprises 16 residues. The germline V gene encodes CDR1 SEHNR and CDR2 FQNEAQ (reference sequence). With V trimmed by 5 bases and J by 7 bases, 14 bases remained unmatched.

This clonotype is medium-sized within its sample. This chain uses TRBV5-1 with TRBJ2-6, with D hard to call. This CDR3 is built from 14 residues. V lost 1 base, J lost 4 bases, and 6 bases lay in between. Germline loops: CDR1 SGHRS, CDR2 YFSETQ. The CDR3: CASSLSDGANVLTF. The CDR3 nucleotides read TGCGCCAGCAGCTTGTCGGACGGGGCCAACGTCCTGACTTTC. The variable domain in full, with the rest retrieved from reference TRBV5-1 and TRBJ2-6, is KAGVTQTPRYLIKTRGQQVTLSCSPISGHRSVSWYQQTPGQGLQFLFEYFSETQRNKGNFPGRFSGRQFSNSRSEMNVSTLELGDSALYLCASSLSDGANVLTFGAGSRLTVL.

This clonotype was observed at least ten times. The V and J genes are TRBV28 and TRBJ2-6, with a weak D call TRBD2 (7 bases). Trimming stripped 4 bases from V and 1 base from J, with 23 bases between. The CDR3 is 20 amino acids. Germline assignment: CDR1 MDHEN and CDR2 SYDVKM. CDR3 amino acids: CASSYPRGAEGESGANVLTF. Here the CDR3 DNA reads TGTGCCAGCAGTTATCCTCGGGGGGCGGAGGGAGAATCTGGGGCCAACGTCCTGACTTTC.

This clonotype came up many times. The chain joins TRBV5-1 to TRBJ2-3; no definite D call. The CDR3 runs 14 residues. CDR1 and CDR2 (germline): SGHRS, YFSETQ. Trimming took off 2 bases at V and 5 bases at J, with 12 bases between the two ends. In DNA form, the CDR3 reads TGCGCCAGCAGCTTCTCAATGGCACAAGATACGCAGTATTTT. It specifies CASSFSMAQDTQYF.

This clonotype was found many times. This chain joins TRBV4-3 and TRBJ2-2, with a weak D call TRBD1 (5 bases). The CDR3 has 16 residues. Germline CDR1 reads LGHNA; CDR2 reads YSLEER. Between the trimmed V and J ends, which lost 0 bases and 5 bases, there was a span of 13 bases. The CDR3 protein is CASSQDLQGRTGELFF. CDR3 bases: TGCGCCAGCAGCCAAGATCTCCAGGGTAGGACCGGGGAGCTGTTTTTT.

In its sample, this clonotype was seen many times. CDR3 coding DNA: TGTGCCAGCAGCACTACGTGGACAGAAGCTTTCTTT. Amino acids: CASSTTWTEAFF. The genes are TRBV7-2 and TRBJ1-1; D perhaps matches TRBD1 (5 bases). V was shortened by 5 bases and J by 8 bases, with 12 bases between the two germline ends. The CDR3 contains 12 residues. Looked up from germline, CDR1 is SGHTA and CDR2 is FQGNSA. The entire variable domain, with the rest obtained from reference TRBV7-2 and TRBJ1-1, is as follows: GAGVSQSPSNKVTEKGKDVELRCDPISGHTALYWYRQSLGQGLEFLIYFQGNSAPDKSGLPSDRFSAERTGGSVSTLTIQRTQQEDSAVYLCASSTTWTEAFFGQGTRLTVV.

This clonotype appeared many times. J is TRBJ1-5 and V is TRBV7-9; the D gene is possibly TRBD1 (5 bases). Germline CDR1 and CDR2: SEHNR and FQNEAQ (reference sequence). This CDR3 comprises 16 residues. Trimming took off 4 bases at V and 7 bases at J, with 20 bases between the two ends. The CDR3 protein is CASSYITGTSNQPQHF. CDR3 DNA sequence: TGTGCCAGCAGCTATATTACCGGGACGTCGAACCAGCCCCAGCATTTT.

In its sample, this clonotype was seen many times. The J gene is TRBJ2-2, the V gene TRBV28; 9 bases agree with TRBD1. The germline V gene has CDR1 MDHEN and CDR2 SYDVKM. Trimming cost V 4 bases and J 3 bases; bases outside gene matches: 3. The CDR3 sequence is 15 residues long. CDR3 nucleotide sequence: TGTGCCAGCAGTTCCGGGACAGGGTACACCGGGGAGCTGTTTTTT. Its translation is CASSSGTGYTGELFF.

Many counts were recorded for this clonotype. The genes are TRBV29-1 and TRBJ1-4; TRBD1 aligns across 10 bases. Germline loops: CDR1 SQVTM, CDR2 ANQGSEA. J lost 7 bases, V lost 7 bases, and 9 bases had no gene match. This CDR3 spans 14 amino acids. DNA for the CDR3: TGCAGCGGCGGAGCGGGACAGGGGCGTGAAAAACTGTTTTTT. This sequence encodes CSGGAGQGREKLFF.

In its sample, this clonotype was seen many times. The chain joins TRBV12-3 or TRBV12-4 to TRBJ2-3; D may be TRBD1 or TRBD2 (6 bases each). This CDR3 region has 19 residues. Trimming took off 0 bases at V and 1 base at J, with 20 bases between the two ends. CDR3 sequence (DNA): TGTGCCAGCAGTTTAGCCCTTGGTAGCGGAGGGGGTGGCACAGATACGCAGTATTTT. This encodes CASSLALGSGGGGTDTQYF.

This clonotype has a handful of counts. The rearrangement joins TRBV20-1 to TRBJ2-3; no clear D. Trimming took off 3 bases at V and 7 bases at J, with 11 bases between the two ends. CDR3 length: 12 amino acids. Germline V gives CDR1 DFQATT, CDR2 SNEGSKA (reference sequence). CDR3 in DNA: TGCAGTGCTAGTCAGTCAGTTAATACGCAGTATTTT. Translated: CSASQSVNTQYF.

Ten or more counts support this clonotype. The chain has TRBV12-3 or TRBV12-4 and TRBJ2-3; D possibly uses TRBD1 or TRBD2 (5 bases each). The CDR3 covers 11 residues. Trimming pared 6 bases from V and 5 bases from J, leaving 6 bases between. The CDR3 spells CASRGVDTQYF. The CDR3 coding sequence is TGTGCCAGCAGGGGGGTAGATACGCAGTATTTT.

This clonotype was counted at least ten times. V and J are TRBV6-4 and TRBJ2-1, with a weak D call TRBD1 (5 bases). V was pared by 4 bases and J by 7 bases, with 8 bases between. Germline V gene sequence: CDR1 MRHNA, CDR2 SNTAGT. The CDR3 is 12 residues long. CDR3 region: CASSAQGNEQFF. The CDR3 bases are TGTGCCAGCAGTGCCCAGGGAAATGAGCAGTTCTTC.

This clonotype was observed many times. The chain combines TRBV18 with TRBJ1-2; D might be TRBD1 (5 bases). Trimming shortened V by 2 bases and J by 5 bases, and 12 bases separated the two germline ends. Germline V gene data show CDR1 as KGHSH and CDR2 as LQKENI. The CDR3 spans 14 residues. This CDR3 reads CASSPNRQSYGYTF. DNA for the CDR3: TGTGCCAGCTCACCAAACCGACAGTCGTATGGCTACACCTTC.

This clonotype showed up many times. The genes are TRBV5-5 and TRBJ2-7; D may be TRBD1 (6 bases). Between the trimmed V and J ends, which lost 2 bases and 1 base, there was a span of 10 bases. The CDR3 extends over 14 amino acids. The germline V gene encodes CDR1 SGHKS and CDR2 YYEKEE (reference sequence). The CDR3 coding sequence is TGTGCCAGCAGCTTAACAGGGCAATCCTACGAGCAGTACTTC. As protein: CASSLTGQSYEQYF. Combining the CDR3 with reference TRBV5-5 and TRBJ2-7 gives the whole variable domain DAGVTQSPTHLIKTRGQQVTLRCSPISGHKSVSWYQQVLGQGPQFIFQYYEKEERGRGNFPDRFSARQFPNYSSELNVNALLLGDSALYLCASSLTGQSYEQYFGPGTRLTVT.

A remark on this clonotype: A clone one base away is much larger, so this may be a read error. This chain joins TRBV7-6 and TRBJ1-5; D call uncertain. The CDR3 has 13 residues. The germline CDR1 and CDR2 sequences are SGHVS and FNYEAQ. The CDR3 coding sequence is TGTGCCAACAGCCCCGTTGCGGACGAACCCCAGCATTTT. This encodes CANSPVADEPQHF.

This clonotype was recorded at least ten times. V is TRBV10-3 and J is TRBJ2-7; D remains unclear. The CDR3 consists of 13 residues. Germline CDR1 and CDR2: ENHRY and SYGVKD. With 3 bases removed from V and 2 bases from J, the gap between germline ends came to 8 bases. CDR3 nucleotides: TGTGCCATCAGTGAATCCGGCCCCTACGAGCAGTACTTC. As protein: CAISESGPYEQYF.

This clonotype was counted ten times or more. The chain links TRBV24-1 to TRBJ2-2; maybe TRBD1 (5 bases). The V gene lost 0 bases and the J gene lost 0 bases, with 7 bases spanning the gap. The CDR3 covers 16 residues. Germline CDR1 and CDR2: KGHDR and SFDVKD. This CDR3 reads CATSDLGAPNTGELFF. The CDR3 nucleotides are TGTGCCACCAGTGATTTGGGGGCACCGAACACCGGGGAGCTGTTTTTT.

This clonotype was detected many times. The chain uses TRBV6-6 and TRBJ2-1, with 7 bases identical to TRBD2. Trimming cost V 5 bases and J 14 bases; bases outside gene matches: 12. CDR1 is MNHNY, CDR2 SVGAGI, per germline (reference sequence). This CDR3 is built from 13 residues. The CDR3 DNA is TGTGCCAGCAGTAAGGGGACTACCCCAGTTAAGTTCTTC. This sequence encodes CASSKGTTPVKFF.

This clonotype was observed at least ten times. This chain joins TRBV5-1 and TRBJ1-2; possibly TRBD1 for D (6 bases). V lost 1 base to trimming and J lost 8 bases, with 15 bases between them. The CDR3 has 14 amino acids. CDR1 and CDR2 (germline): SGHRS, YFSETQ. CDR3 residues: CASSLSGGQEGYTF. CDR3 sequence (DNA): TGCGCCAGCAGCTTGAGTGGGGGCCAGGAAGGCTACACCTTC.

This clonotype qualifies as medium-sized. V usage is TRBV11-2 and J usage is TRBJ1-1, with 7 nucleotides matching TRBD1. V lost 6 bases, J lost 9 bases, and 13 bases stayed unmatched. Germline CDR1 SGHAT, CDR2 FQNNGV. The length of the CDR3 is 14 residues. In nucleotides, the CDR3 is TGTGCCAGCAGACCTATCCAGGGGGAACTGAAAGCTTTCTTT. Its protein product is CASRPIQGELKAFF.